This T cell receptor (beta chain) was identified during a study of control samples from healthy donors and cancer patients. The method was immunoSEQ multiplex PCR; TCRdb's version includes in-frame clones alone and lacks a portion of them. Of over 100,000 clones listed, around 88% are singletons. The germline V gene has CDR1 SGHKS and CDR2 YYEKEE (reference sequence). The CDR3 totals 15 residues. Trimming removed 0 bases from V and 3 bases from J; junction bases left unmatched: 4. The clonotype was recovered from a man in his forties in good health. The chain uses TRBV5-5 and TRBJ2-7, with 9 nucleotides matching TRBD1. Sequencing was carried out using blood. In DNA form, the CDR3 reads TGTGCCAGCAGCTTGGCCGGGACAGGGTTCTACGAGCAGTACTTC. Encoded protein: CASSLAGTGFYEQYF.